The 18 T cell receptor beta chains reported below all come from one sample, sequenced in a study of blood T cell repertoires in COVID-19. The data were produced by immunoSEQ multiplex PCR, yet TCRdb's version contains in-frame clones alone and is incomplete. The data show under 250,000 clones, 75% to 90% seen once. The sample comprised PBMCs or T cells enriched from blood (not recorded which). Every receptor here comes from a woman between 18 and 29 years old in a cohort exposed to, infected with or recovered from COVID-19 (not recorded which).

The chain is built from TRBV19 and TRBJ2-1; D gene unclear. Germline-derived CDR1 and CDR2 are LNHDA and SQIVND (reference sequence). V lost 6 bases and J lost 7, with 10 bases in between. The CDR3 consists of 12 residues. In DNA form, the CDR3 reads TGTGCCAGTAGCTCTCCTCGTAATGAGCAGTTCTTC. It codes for CASSSPRNEQFF.

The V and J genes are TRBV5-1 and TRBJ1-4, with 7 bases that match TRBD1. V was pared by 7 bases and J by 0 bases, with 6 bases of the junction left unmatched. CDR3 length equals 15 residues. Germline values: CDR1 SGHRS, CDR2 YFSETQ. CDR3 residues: CASRQGSATNEKLFF. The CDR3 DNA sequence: TGCGCCAGCCGACAGGGTTCTGCAACTAATGAAAAACTGTTTTTT.

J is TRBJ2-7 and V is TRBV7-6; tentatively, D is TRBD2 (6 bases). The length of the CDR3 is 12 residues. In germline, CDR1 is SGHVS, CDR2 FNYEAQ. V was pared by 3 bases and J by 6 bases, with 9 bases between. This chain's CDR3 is CASSLGGLEQYF. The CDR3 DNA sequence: TGTGCCAGCAGCTTGGGAGGTCTCGAGCAGTACTTC. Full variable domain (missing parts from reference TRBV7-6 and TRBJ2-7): GAGVSQSPRYKVTKRGQDVALRCDPISGHVSLYWYRQALGQGPEFLTYFNYEAQQDKSGLPNDRFSAERPEGSISTLTIQRTEQRDSAMYRCASSLGGLEQYFGPGTRLTVT.

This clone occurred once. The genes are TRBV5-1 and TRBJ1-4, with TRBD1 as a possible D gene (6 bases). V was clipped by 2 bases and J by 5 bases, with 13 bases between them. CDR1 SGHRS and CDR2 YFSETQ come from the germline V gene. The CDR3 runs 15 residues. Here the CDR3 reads CASSFLDSQNEKLFF. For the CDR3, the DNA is TGCGCCAGCAGCTTTTTGGACAGCCAGAATGAAAAACTGTTTTTT.

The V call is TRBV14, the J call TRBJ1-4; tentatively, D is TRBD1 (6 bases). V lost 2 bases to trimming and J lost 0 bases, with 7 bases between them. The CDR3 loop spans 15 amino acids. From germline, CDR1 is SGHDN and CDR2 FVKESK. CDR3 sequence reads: CASSQRDTTNEKLFF. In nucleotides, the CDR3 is TGTGCCAGCAGCCAACGGGACACAACTAATGAAAAACTGTTTTTT.

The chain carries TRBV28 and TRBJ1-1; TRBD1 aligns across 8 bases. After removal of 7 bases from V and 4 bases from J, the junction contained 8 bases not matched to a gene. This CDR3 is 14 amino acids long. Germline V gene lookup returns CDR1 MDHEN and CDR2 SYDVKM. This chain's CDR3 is CASNGQGPPTEAFF. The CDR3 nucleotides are TGTGCCAGCAACGGACAGGGTCCCCCCACTGAAGCTTTCTTT.

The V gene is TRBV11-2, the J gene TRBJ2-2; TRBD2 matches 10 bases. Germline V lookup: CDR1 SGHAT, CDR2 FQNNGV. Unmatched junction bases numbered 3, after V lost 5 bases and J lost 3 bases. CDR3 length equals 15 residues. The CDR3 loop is CASSHGLADTGELFF. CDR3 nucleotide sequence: TGTGCCAGCAGCCACGGACTAGCGGACACCGGGGAGCTGTTTTTT.

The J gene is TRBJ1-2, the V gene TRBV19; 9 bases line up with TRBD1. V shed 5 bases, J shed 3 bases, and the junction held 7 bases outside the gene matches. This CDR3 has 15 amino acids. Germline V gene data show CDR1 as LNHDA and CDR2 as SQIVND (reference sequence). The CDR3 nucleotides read TGTGCCAGTAGTTCAAAGACAGGGGGGGACTATGGCTACACCTTC. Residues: CASSSKTGGDYGYTF.

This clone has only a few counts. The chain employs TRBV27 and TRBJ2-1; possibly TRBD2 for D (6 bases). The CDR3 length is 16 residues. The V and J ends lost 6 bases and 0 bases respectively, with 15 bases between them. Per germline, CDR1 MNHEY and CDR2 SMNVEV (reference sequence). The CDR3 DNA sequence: TGTGCCAGCAGAATAGGGACTTTGACCTCCTACAATGAGCAGTTCTTC. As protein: CASRIGTLTSYNEQFF.

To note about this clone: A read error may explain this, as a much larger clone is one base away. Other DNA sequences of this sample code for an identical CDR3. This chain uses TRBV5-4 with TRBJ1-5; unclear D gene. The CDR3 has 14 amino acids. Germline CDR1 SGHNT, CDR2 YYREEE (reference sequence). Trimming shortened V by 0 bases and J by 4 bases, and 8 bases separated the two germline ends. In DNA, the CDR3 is TGTGCCAGCAGCTTGGACAGTAGTAATCAGCCCCAGCATTTT. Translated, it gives CASSLDSSNQPQHF.

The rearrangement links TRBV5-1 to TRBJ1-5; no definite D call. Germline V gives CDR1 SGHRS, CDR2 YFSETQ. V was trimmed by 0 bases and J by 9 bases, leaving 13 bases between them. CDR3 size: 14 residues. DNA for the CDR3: TGCGCCAGCAGCTTGGGGGCACCTGGTGCGCCCCAGCATTTT. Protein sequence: CASSLGAPGAPQHF.

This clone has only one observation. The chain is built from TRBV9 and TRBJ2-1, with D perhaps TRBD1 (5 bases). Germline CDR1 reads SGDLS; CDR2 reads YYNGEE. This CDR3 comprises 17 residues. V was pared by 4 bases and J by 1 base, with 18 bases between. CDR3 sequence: CASSSLGRGRSYNEQFF. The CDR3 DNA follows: TGTGCCAGCAGCTCCCTGGGAAGGGGTAGATCCTACAATGAGCAGTTCTTC.

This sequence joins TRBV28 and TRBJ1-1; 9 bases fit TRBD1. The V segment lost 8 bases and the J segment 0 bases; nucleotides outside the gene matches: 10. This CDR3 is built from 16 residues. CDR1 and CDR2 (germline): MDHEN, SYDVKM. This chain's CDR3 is CASDMGQGLMNTEAFF. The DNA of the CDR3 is TGTGCCAGCGACATGGGACAGGGCCTCATGAACACTGAAGCTTTCTTT.

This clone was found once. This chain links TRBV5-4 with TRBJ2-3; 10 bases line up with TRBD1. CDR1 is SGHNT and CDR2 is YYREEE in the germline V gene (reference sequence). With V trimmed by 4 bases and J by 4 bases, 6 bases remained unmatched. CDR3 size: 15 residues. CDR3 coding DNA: TGTGCCAGCAGCCCGGGACAGGGGCCCGCAGATACGCAGTATTTT. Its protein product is CASSPGQGPADTQYF.

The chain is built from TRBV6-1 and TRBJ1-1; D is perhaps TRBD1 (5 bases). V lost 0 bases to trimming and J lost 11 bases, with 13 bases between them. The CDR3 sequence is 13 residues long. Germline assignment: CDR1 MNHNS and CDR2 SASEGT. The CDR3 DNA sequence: TGTGCCAGCAGTGAAGCGACAGAACTTGGCGCTTTCTTT. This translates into CASSEATELGAFF.

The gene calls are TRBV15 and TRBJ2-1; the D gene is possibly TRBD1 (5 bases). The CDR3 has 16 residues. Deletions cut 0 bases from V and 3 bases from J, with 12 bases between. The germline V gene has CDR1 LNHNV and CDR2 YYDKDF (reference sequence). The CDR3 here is CATSRDKDTYYNEQFF. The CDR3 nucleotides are TGTGCCACCAGCAGAGATAAGGACACCTACTACAATGAGCAGTTCTTC.

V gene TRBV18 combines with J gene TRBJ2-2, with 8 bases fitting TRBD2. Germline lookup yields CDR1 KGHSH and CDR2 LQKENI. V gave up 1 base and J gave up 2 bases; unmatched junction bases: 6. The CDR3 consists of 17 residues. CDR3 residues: CASSPRSGRGNTGELFF. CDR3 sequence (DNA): TGTGCCAGCTCACCACGAAGCGGGAGAGGAAACACCGGGGAGCTGTTTTTT.

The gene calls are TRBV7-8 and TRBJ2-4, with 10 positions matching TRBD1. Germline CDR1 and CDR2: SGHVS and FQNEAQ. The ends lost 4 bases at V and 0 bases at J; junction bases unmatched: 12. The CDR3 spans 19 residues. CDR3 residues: CASSSTGTGDFVAKNIQYF. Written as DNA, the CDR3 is TGTGCCAGCAGCTCAACCGGGACAGGGGACTTCGTAGCCAAAAACATTCAGTACTTC.